This passage covers 29 T cell receptor beta chains from one sample sequenced in a study of graft-versus-host responses after intestinal transplantation. These receptors lack a known antigen. Measured with immunoSEQ multiplex PCR; TCRdb has only the in-frame clones, and not every one. Altogether 90,000 to 100,000 clones are present, about 91% being singletons, with the ten largest covering under 0.55%. Sequences were derived from unstimulated CD8+ T cells sorted from spleen or lymph node cells, sampled before intestinal transplant. The receptors were sampled from a human donor who received an intestinal transplant.

This clone was counted once. The V gene is TRBV27, the J gene TRBJ2-5; no clear D gene. V dropped 6 bases and J dropped 5 bases, with 19 bases sitting between them. The CDR3 sequence is 15 residues long. The V gene's germline CDR1 is MNHEY and CDR2 SMNVEV (reference sequence). The CDR3 nucleotides read TGTGCCAGCAGCCCCGGGTTGGCTAGTTATGAGACCCAGTACTTC. Amino acids: CASSPGLASYETQYF.

The chain combines TRBV27 with TRBJ2-1; 9 bases align to TRBD1. The CDR3 runs to 15 residues. J lost 8 bases, V lost 6 bases, and 11 bases had no gene match. The germline V gene has CDR1 MNHEY and CDR2 SMNVEV (reference sequence). The CDR3 is CASSSIETGGYEQFF. CDR3 bases: TGTGCCAGCAGCTCAATAGAGACAGGGGGTTATGAGCAGTTCTTC.

The CDR3 region has the DNA TGCAGCGTTGAAACTAGCGGGAGGGCCTACGAGCAGTACTTC. It encodes CSVETSGRAYEQYF. This chain links TRBV29-1 with TRBJ2-7, with 13 bases identical to TRBD2. This CDR3 is built from 14 residues. Unmatched junction bases numbered 0, after V lost 2 bases and J lost 2 bases. Germline CDR1 and CDR2: SQVTM and ANQGSEA.

The chain links TRBV7-8 to TRBJ2-3; 7 positions match TRBD1. The V and J ends lost 3 bases and 2 bases, in that order; junction bases with no gene match: 11. This CDR3 contains 17 residues. Germline V gene data show CDR1 as SGHVS and CDR2 as FQNEAQ. CDR3 nucleotide sequence: TGTGCCAGCAGCTTGACTTGGACAGGACGTTTCACAGATACGCAGTATTTT. Amino acids: CASSLTWTGRFTDTQYF.

The rearrangement uses TRBV30 and TRBJ2-1, with a weak D call TRBD2 (6 bases). This CDR3 has 14 residues. Looked up from germline, CDR1 is GTSNPN and CDR2 is SVGIG (reference sequence). The V end lost 2 bases, the J end lost 5 bases, and 13 bases lay between the germline ends. CDR3 sequence reads: CAWSWERANNEQFF. The CDR3 nucleotides read TGTGCCTGGAGTTGGGAGCGGGCTAACAATGAGCAGTTCTTC. Complete variable domain (other parts from reference TRBV30 and TRBJ2-1): SQTIHQWPATLVQPVGSPLSLECTVEGTSNPNLYWYRQAAGRGLQLLFYSVGIGQISSEVPQNLSASRPQDRQFILSSKKLLLSDSGFYLCAWSWERANNEQFFGPGTRLTVL.

The chain combines TRBV10-2 with TRBJ2-4, with TRBD1 matching over 8 bases. With 6 bases clipped from V and 0 bases from J, the junction kept 7 bases outside the gene matches. Germline-derived CDR1 and CDR2 are WSHSY and SAAADI. The CDR3 covers 16 residues. CDR3 DNA: TGCGCCAGCAGGGGGGTCAGGGGGCTAGCCAAAAACATTCAGTACTTC. Translation: CASRGVRGLAKNIQYF.

This chain connects TRBV5-4 to TRBJ2-7; possible D gene TRBD1, 5 bases. V was clipped by 1 base and J by 7 bases, with 15 bases between them. The CDR3 spans 14 residues. Germline loops: CDR1 SGHNT, CDR2 YYREEE (reference sequence). CDR3 nucleotide sequence: TGTGCCAGCAGCTTGAAGGGGTCCAAATGGGAGCAGTACTTC. Its protein is CASSLKGSKWEQYF.

The rearrangement joins TRBV15 to TRBJ1-1; D is unresolved. Germline V gives CDR1 LNHNV, CDR2 YYDKDF (reference sequence). CDR3 length: 15 amino acids. Deletions cut 0 bases from V and 1 base from J, with 9 bases between. The CDR3 DNA follows: TGTGCCACCAGCAGAGATTTGGAGGGGAACACTGAAGCTTTCTTT. Translating it yields CATSRDLEGNTEAFF. Full variable domain (missing parts from reference TRBV15 and TRBJ1-1): DAMVIQNPRYQVTQFGKPVTLSCSQTLNHNVMYWYQQKSSQAPKLLFHYYDKDFNNEADTPDNFQSRRPNTSFCFLDIRSPGLGDTAMYLCATSRDLEGNTEAFFGQGTRLTVV.

This clone was seen only once. V is TRBV11-2 and J is TRBJ2-1, with 7 nucleotides matching TRBD2. The V gene's germline CDR1 is SGHAT and CDR2 FQNNGV. Germline trimming cut 2 bases from V and 8 bases from J; bases unmatched to any gene: 9. The CDR3 covers 15 residues. The CDR3 DNA sequence: TGTGCCAGCAGCTTAATATCCGGGGCGGGGGATGAGCAGTTCTTC. Protein sequence: CASSLISGAGDEQFF.

This rearrangement joins TRBV19 to TRBJ1-1; D might be TRBD1 (5 bases). CDR3 size: 14 residues. Trimming took off 3 bases at V and 8 bases at J, with 16 bases between the two ends. Germline loops: CDR1 LNHDA, CDR2 SQIVND (reference sequence). DNA of the CDR3: TGTGCCAGTAGTATCTGGGGGGGACGAAAGGAAGCTTTCTTT. This codes for CASSIWGGRKEAFF.

DNA of the CDR3: TGCAGCGTCCTAAGAACTAGCGGGGAAAACACCGGGGAGCTGTTTTTT. Its protein is CSVLRTSGENTGELFF. V is TRBV29-1 and J is TRBJ2-2, with 10 bases fitting TRBD2. There are 16 residues in the CDR3. The germline V gene encodes CDR1 SQVTM and CDR2 ANQGSEA. Trimming took 6 bases from V and 2 from J; bases not matched to a gene: 9.

The chain links TRBV9 to TRBJ1-1; D is perhaps TRBD1 (5 bases). V dropped 3 bases and J dropped 1 base, with 7 bases sitting between them. The CDR3 has 13 amino acids. Per germline, CDR1 SGDLS and CDR2 YYNGEE. In nucleotides, the CDR3 is TGTGCCAGCAGCGAAAGGGGGAACACTGAAGCTTTCTTT. Amino acid sequence: CASSERGNTEAFF.

This sequence joins TRBV5-4 and TRBJ2-2; perhaps TRBD2 as D (6 bases). Germline CDR1 and CDR2: SGHNT and YYREEE (reference sequence). Trimming removed 3 bases from V and 6 bases from J, with 12 bases in between. The CDR3 is made up of 14 amino acids. CDR3 protein: CASSSGLNSGELFF. CDR3 coding DNA: TGTGCCAGCAGCTCGGGACTTAACTCCGGGGAGCTGTTTTTT.

The CDR3 region is CASSLGAGALYEQYF. CDR3 coding DNA: TGTGCCAGCAGTTTAGGAGCGGGAGCTCTCTACGAGCAGTACTTC. The chain employs TRBV27 and TRBJ2-7, with 8 bases matching TRBD2. With 2 bases clipped from V and 3 bases from J, the junction kept 6 bases outside the gene matches. The germline CDR1 and CDR2 sequences are MNHEY and SMNVEV (reference sequence). This CDR3 spans 15 amino acids.

Points on this clone: This same CDR3 is encoded by further DNA sequences in the sample. The rearrangement links TRBV15 to TRBJ2-7; D is ambiguous. V lost 0 bases to trimming and J lost 0 bases, with 12 bases between them. This CDR3 is built from 16 residues. Germline V gives CDR1 LNHNV, CDR2 YYDKDF (reference sequence). Here the CDR3 reads CATSRDTAVSSYEQYF. Written as DNA, the CDR3 is TGTGCCACCAGCAGAGATACGGCGGTTAGCTCCTACGAGCAGTACTTC.

The DNA for the CDR3 is TGCGCCAGCAGCCCGGGACTAGCTTACGAGCAGTACTTC. Its translation: CASSPGLAYEQYF. This chain connects TRBV4-1 to TRBJ2-7, with 9 bases that match TRBD2. The V gene's germline CDR1 is MGHRA and CDR2 YSYEKL. Losses at the gene ends were 4 bases for V and 4 bases for J; bases not matched to a gene: 2. This CDR3 has 13 amino acids.

This sequence joins TRBV6-5 and TRBJ1-1; possibly TRBD1 for D (5 bases). Germline CDR1 is MNHEY and CDR2 is SVGAGI. V was pared by 5 bases and J by 5 bases, with 15 bases between. The CDR3 length is 14 residues. For the CDR3, the DNA is TGTGCCAGCAGTGACCTGCCCAGGGAAACTGAAGCTTTCTTT. It specifies CASSDLPRETEAFF.

The V and J genes are TRBV7-9 and TRBJ2-2; D is uncertain. Germline assignment: CDR1 SEHNR and CDR2 FQNEAQ (reference sequence). Between the trimmed V and J ends, which lost 2 bases and 4 bases, there was a span of 11 bases. The CDR3 sequence is 15 residues long. CDR3 sequence: CASSLTTPSTGELFF. Here the CDR3 DNA reads TGTGCCAGCAGCTTAACGACACCATCCACCGGGGAGCTGTTTTTT.

The CDR3 region has the DNA TGTGCCAGCAGGAGGGGCGGGGGGGCCCCCGGGGAGCTGTTTTTT. It codes for CASRRGGGAPGELFF. The chain joins TRBV2 to TRBJ2-2, with 9 positions matching TRBD2. CDR1 and CDR2 from the germline V gene are SNHLY and FYNNEI. V gave up 6 bases and J gave up 6 bases; unmatched junction bases: 8. The CDR3 length is 15 residues.

This clone was recorded once. The chain has TRBV27 and TRBJ1-1; 7 bases map to TRBD1. Germline-derived CDR1 and CDR2 are MNHEY and SMNVEV (reference sequence). The V and J ends lost 5 bases and 3 bases, in that order; junction bases with no gene match: 3. The CDR3 sequence is 13 residues long. CDR3 DNA sequence: TGTGCCAGCAGTCCGGGACAGCACACTGAAGCTTTCTTT. Its protein is CASSPGQHTEAFF.

The V gene is TRBV30, the J gene TRBJ1-3; D is ambiguous. Germline CDR1 and CDR2: GTSNPN and SVGIG (reference sequence). The CDR3 runs 10 residues. V dropped 8 bases and J dropped 3 bases, with 5 bases sitting between them. The CDR3 sequence: CARGGNTIYF. In DNA form, the CDR3 reads TGTGCCAGAGGTGGAAACACCATATATTTT.

The J gene is TRBJ2-7, the V gene TRBV11-2; D uncertain. Between the trimmed V and J ends, which lost 8 bases and 2 bases, there was a span of 4 bases. Germline CDR1 and CDR2: SGHAT and FQNNGV. The CDR3 runs to 10 residues. The CDR3: CASRAYEQYF. The CDR3 DNA follows: TGTGCCAGCCGAGCCTACGAGCAGTACTTC.

This chain joins TRBV30 and TRBJ1-1, with 10 nucleotides matching TRBD1. The CDR3 runs 13 residues. The trim removed 2 bases at V and 7 bases at J, leaving 4 bases unmatched. CDR1 is GTSNPN, CDR2 SVGIG, per germline (reference sequence). In DNA form, the CDR3 reads TGTGCCTGGAGTACCGGGACAGGGGATGAAGCTTTCTTT. Protein: CAWSTGTGDEAFF. Full variable domain (remainder filled in from reference TRBV30 and TRBJ1-1): SQTIHQWPATLVQPVGSPLSLECTVEGTSNPNLYWYRQAAGRGLQLLFYSVGIGQISSEVPQNLSASRPQDRQFILSSKKLLLSDSGFYLCAWSTGTGDEAFFGQGTRLTVV.

The chain joins TRBV7-9 to TRBJ2-3, with 8 nucleotides matching TRBD2. J lost 5 bases, V lost 4 bases, and 8 bases had no gene match. The CDR3 contains 15 residues. From germline, CDR1 is SEHNR and CDR2 FQNEAQ (reference sequence). CDR3: CASSSYERERDTQYF. The CDR3, as DNA: TGTGCCAGCAGCTCGTATGAGCGGGAGCGAGATACGCAGTATTTT.

V usage is TRBV19 and J usage is TRBJ2-5; 11 bases agree with TRBD2. The CDR3 covers 16 residues. V was clipped by 3 bases and J by 1 base; unmatched bases: 4. Per the germline V gene, CDR1 is LNHDA and CDR2 is SQIVND (reference sequence). The CDR3 DNA follows: TGTGCCAGTAGTATCTATCTAGCGGGGGGCCAAGAGACCCAGTACTTC. Translation: CASSIYLAGGQETQYF.

The chain links TRBV19 to TRBJ2-3; D is unresolved. This CDR3 has 15 residues. V shed 3 bases and J shed 0 bases, with 10 bases lying between them. Germline V gene sequence: CDR1 LNHDA, CDR2 SQIVND (reference sequence). The DNA for the CDR3 is TGTGCCAGTAGTATGGGCAGTACTAGCACAGATACGCAGTATTTT. Protein sequence: CASSMGSTSTDTQYF.

The CDR3 protein is CASSVGSGTGSYEQYF. The CDR3 nucleotides read TGTGCCAGCAGCGTAGGGAGTGGGACAGGCTCCTACGAGCAGTACTTC. V is TRBV9 and J is TRBJ2-5; TRBD1 aligns across 8 bases. The DNA end is more similar to TRBJ2-7, so the J call may be wrong. Germline CDR1 and CDR2: SGDLS and YYNGEE. The CDR3 has 16 amino acids.

This sequence joins TRBV11-2 and TRBJ2-1; D not resolved. CDR3 length: 16 amino acids. Germline loops: CDR1 SGHAT, CDR2 FQNNGV. Trimming took off 1 base at V and 0 bases at J, with 10 bases between the two ends. The CDR3 here is CASSLVSVSSYNEQFF. CDR3 bases: TGTGCCAGCAGCTTAGTGTCAGTCAGCTCCTACAATGAGCAGTTCTTC.

Only one count was recorded for this clone. The rearrangement uses TRBV6-5 and TRBJ2-2; 8 bases fit TRBD1. This CDR3 spans 14 amino acids. Germline CDR1 MNHEY, CDR2 SVGAGI. With 4 bases clipped from V and 5 bases from J, the junction kept 3 bases outside the gene matches. As DNA, the CDR3 is TGTGCCAGCAGTTGGGGGACAGGAACCGGGGAGCTGTTTTTT. This gives the protein CASSWGTGTGELFF.